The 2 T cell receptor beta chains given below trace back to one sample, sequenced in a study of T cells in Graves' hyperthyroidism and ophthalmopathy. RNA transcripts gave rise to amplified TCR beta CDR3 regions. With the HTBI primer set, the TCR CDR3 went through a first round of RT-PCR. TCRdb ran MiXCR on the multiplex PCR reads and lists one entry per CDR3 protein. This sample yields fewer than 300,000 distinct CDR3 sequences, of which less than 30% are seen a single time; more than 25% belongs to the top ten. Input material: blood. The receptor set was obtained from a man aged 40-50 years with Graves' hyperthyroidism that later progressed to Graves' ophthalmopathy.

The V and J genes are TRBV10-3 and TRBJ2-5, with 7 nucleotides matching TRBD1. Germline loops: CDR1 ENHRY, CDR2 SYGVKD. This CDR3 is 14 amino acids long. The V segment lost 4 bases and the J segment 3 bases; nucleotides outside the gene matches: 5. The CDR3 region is CAISAPDRKETQYF. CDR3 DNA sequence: TGTGCCATCAGTGCCCCGGACAGGAAAGAGACCCAGTACTTC.

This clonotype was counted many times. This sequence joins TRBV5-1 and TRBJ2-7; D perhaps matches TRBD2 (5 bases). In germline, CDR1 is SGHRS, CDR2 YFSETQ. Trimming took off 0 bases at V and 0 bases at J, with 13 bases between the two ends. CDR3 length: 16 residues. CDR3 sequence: CASSLEIATSSYEQYF. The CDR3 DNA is TGCGCCAGCAGCTTGGAAATAGCGACGAGCTCCTACGAGCAGTACTTC.